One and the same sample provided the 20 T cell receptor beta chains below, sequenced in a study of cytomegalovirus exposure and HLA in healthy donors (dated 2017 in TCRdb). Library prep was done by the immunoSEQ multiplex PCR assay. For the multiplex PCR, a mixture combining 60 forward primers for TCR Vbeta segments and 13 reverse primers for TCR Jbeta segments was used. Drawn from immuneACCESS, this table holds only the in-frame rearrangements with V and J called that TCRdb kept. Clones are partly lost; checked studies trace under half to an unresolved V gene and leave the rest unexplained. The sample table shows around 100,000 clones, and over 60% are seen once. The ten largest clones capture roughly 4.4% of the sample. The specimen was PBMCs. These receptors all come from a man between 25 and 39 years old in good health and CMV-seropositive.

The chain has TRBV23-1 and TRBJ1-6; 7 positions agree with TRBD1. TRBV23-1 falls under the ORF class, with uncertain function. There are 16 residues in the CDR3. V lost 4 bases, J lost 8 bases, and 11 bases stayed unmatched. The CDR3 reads CASSRRTGTVYSPLHF. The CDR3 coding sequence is TGCGCCAGCAGTCGTAGGACCGGGACAGTTTATTCACCCCTCCACTTT.

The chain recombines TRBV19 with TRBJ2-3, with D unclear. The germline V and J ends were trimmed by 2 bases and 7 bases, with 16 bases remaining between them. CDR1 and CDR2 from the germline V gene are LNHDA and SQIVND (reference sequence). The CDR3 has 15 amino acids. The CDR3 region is CASSISSQNDYTQYF. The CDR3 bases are TGTGCCAGTAGTATAAGTTCTCAGAACGACTATACGCAGTATTTT.

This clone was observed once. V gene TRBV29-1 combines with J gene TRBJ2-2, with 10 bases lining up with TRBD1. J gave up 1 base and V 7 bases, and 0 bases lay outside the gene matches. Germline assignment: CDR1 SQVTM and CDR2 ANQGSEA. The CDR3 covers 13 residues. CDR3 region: CSGDRGNTGELFF. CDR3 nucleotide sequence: TGCAGCGGGGACAGGGGGAACACCGGGGAGCTGTTTTTT.

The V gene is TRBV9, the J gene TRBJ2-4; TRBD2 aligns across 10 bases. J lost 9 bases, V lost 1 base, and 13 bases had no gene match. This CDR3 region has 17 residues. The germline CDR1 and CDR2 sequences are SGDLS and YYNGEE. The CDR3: CASSVWPKAGGPSIQYF. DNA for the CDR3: TGTGCCAGCAGCGTATGGCCCAAAGCGGGGGGGCCTAGCATTCAGTACTTC. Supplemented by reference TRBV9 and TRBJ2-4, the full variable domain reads DSGVTQTPKHLITATGQRVTLRCSPRSGDLSVYWYQQSLDQGLQFLIQYYNGEERAKGNILERFSAQQFPDLHSELNLSSLELGDSALYFCASSVWPKAGGPSIQYFGAGTRLSVL.

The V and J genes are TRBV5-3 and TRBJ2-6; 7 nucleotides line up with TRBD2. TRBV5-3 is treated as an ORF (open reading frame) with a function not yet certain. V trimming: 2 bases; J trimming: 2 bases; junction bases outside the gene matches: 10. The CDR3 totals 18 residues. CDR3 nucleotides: TGTGCCAGAAGCTTCGTGAGGTTTCGGGGGGCTGGGGCCAACGTCCTGACTTTC. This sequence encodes CARSFVRFRGAGANVLTF.

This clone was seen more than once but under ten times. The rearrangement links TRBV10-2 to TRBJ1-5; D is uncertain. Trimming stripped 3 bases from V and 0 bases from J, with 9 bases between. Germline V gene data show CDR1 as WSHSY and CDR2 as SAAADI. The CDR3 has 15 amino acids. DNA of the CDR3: TGCGCCAGCAGTGATAGAACAGTTAGCAATCAGCCCCAGCATTTT. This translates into CASSDRTVSNQPQHF.

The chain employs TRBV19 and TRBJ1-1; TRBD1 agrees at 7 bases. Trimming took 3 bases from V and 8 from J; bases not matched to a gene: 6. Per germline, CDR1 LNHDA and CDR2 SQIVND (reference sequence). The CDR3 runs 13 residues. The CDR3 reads CASSIRRGVEAFF. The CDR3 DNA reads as TGTGCCAGTAGTATCCGCAGGGGGGTCGAAGCTTTCTTT.

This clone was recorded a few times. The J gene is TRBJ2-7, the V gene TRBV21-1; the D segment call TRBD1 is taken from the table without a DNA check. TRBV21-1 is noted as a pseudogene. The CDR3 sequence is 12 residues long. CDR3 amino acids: CASSKNRAEQYF. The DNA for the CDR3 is TGTGCCAGCAGCAAAAACAGGGCCGAGCAGTACTTC.

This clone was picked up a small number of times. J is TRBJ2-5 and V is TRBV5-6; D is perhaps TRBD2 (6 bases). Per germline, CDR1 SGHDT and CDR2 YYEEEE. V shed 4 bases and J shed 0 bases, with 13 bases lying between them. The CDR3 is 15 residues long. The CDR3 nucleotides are TGTGCCAGCAGCGTCGGGACTCTGTACCAAGAGACCCAGTACTTC. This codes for CASSVGTLYQETQYF.

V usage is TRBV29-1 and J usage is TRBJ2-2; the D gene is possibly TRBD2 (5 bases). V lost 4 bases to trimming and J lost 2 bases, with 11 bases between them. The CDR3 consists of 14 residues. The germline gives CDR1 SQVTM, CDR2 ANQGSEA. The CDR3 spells CSVGRSSNTGELFF. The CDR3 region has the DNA TGCAGCGTTGGGAGGTCATCCAACACCGGGGAGCTGTTTTTT.

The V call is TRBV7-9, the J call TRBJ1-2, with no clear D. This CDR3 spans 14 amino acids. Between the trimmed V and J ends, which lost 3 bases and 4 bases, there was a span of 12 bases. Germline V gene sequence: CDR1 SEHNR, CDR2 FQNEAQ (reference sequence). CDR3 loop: CASSFQQTIYGYTF. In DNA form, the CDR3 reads TGTGCCAGCAGCTTCCAACAGACCATCTATGGCTACACCTTC.

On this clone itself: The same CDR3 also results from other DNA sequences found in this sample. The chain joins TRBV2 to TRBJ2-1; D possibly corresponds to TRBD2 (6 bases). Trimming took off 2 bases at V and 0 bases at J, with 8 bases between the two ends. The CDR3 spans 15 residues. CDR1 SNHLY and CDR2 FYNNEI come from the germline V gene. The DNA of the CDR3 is TGTGCCAGCAGTGAACCAGCGGGCTCCTACAATGAGCAGTTCTTC. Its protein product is CASSEPAGSYNEQFF.

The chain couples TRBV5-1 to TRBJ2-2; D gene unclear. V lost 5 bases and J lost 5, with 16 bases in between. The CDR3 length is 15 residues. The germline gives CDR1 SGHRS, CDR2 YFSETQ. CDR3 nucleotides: TGCGCCAGCAGTCCGTACTCAACTGTTACCGGGGAGCTGTTTTTT. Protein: CASSPYSTVTGELFF.

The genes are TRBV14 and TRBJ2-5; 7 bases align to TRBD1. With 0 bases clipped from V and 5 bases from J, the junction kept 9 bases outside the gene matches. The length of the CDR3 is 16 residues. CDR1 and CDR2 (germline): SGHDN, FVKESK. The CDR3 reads CASSQDAAGGYETQYF. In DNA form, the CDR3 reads TGTGCCAGCAGCCAAGATGCGGCAGGGGGATATGAGACCCAGTACTTC.

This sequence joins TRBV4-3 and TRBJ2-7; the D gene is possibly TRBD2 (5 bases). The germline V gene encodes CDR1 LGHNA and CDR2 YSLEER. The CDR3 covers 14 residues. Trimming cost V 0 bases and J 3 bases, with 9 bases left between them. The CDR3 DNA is TGCGCCAGCAGCCAAGAGGTAGACTACTACGAGCAGTACTTC. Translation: CASSQEVDYYEQYF.

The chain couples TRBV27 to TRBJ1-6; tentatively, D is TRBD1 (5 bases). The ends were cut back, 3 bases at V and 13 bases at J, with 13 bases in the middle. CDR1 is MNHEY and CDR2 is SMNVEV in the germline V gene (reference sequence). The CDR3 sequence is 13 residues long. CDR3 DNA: TGTGCCAGCAGTTTGGGTGGGGGGGTGCCCCTCCACTTT. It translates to CASSLGGGVPLHF.

The DNA for the CDR3 is TGTGCCAGCAGCGGACTGAATTCCGGGACTGAAGCTTTCTTT. As protein: CASSGLNSGTEAFF. The chain couples TRBV9 to TRBJ1-1; D is undetermined. Germline V gives CDR1 SGDLS, CDR2 YYNGEE. This CDR3 spans 14 amino acids. V gave up 3 bases and J gave up 5 bases, with 14 bases separating them.

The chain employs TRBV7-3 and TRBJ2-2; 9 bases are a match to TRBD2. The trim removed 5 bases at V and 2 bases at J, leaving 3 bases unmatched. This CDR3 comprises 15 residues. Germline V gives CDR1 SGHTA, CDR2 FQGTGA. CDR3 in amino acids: CASSERGVNTGELFF. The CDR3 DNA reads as TGTGCCAGCAGCGAGCGGGGGGTTAACACCGGGGAGCTGTTTTTT.

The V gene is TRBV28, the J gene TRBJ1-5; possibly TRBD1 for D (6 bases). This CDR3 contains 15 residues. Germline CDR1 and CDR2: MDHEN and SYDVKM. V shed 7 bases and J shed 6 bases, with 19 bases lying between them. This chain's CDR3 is CASTAAGGPGQPQHF. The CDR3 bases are TGTGCCAGCACCGCGGCGGGGGGGCCTGGTCAGCCCCAGCATTTT.

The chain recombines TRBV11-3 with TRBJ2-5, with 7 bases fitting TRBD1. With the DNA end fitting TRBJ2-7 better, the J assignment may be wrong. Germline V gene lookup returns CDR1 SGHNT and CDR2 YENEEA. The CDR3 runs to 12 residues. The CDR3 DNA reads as TGTGCCAGCAGCTTACCAGGGGGCGAGCAGTACTTC. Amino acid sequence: CASSLPGGEQYF.